The source of this T cell receptor (beta chain) is a study of T cell responses to AZD1222 COVID-19 vaccine (dated by TCRdb to the early 2020s). Broadly, across the study: A total of 230 or so trial participants underwent TCR sequencing, of whom about 200 received two doses of AZD1222 and approximately 25 received two doses of the MenACWY control vaccine. Trial participants were enrolled into age subgroups of 18-55, 56-69 and 70-plus years, which contained approximately 150, 28 and 58 TCR-sequenced participants, respectively.

CDR1 and CDR2, looked up from the germline V gene, are MDHEN and SYDVKM. CDR3 length: 12 amino acids, cysteine to phenylalanine. Left in the record is the CDR3 DNA by itself, 36 bases read in frame from the first base. V gives up 6 bases and J gives up 5 bases, and the segment between their germline ends measures 10 bases. Per the publication, the time point label means: baseline before first vaccination. Read against the paper, the sample's treatment or condition label means: meningococcal conjugate vaccine given as trial control. Vaccinee samples were obtained from the UK trials COV001 and COV002, which included a single-blind randomized controlled phase 2/3 trial of AZD1222 (ChAdOx1 nCoV-19) in healthy adults. Trial participant PBMC samples were collected at day 0 and day 28 after the second dose for TCRbeta chain sequencing. As to this clone: Its cognate antigen has yet to be identified. Per-base quality was not reported, and no clone a single base away is much larger than it.

What the authors observed across the whole study: Only a handful of AZD1222 recipients were SARS-CoV-2 seropositive at baseline, limiting conclusions about previously exposed vaccinees. Reportedly, almost half of the unique spike-specific TCRs recognized epitopes lying outside the regions that are mutated in the B.1.351 and B.1.1.7 variants. Participants were mostly white British and included more females than males, and it was suggested by the authors that clonal diversity may have been underestimated. In the small 56-69-year group, the increase in depth fell short of significance, most likely because of low power. CD4 TCRs associated with the vaccine covered the entire spike protein, and the dominant responses were in regions 160-218 and 743-854. Because no day 14 peak-response samples were available, repertoires were characterized only after the peak T cell response. After two AZD1222 doses, both the breadth and the depth of spike-specific TCRs were significantly higher than at day 0 and than in MenACWY recipients.

The CDR3 regions of human TCRbeta chains were subjected to immunosequencing. As for the authors' bioinformatics: Repertoire TCRs were matched against a reference library of SARS-CoV-2-specific TCRs generated with the MIRA antigen-specificity platform. Breadth was defined as the fraction of unique TCRs that were SARS-CoV-2-associated. Depth was defined as the fraction of total T cells that were SARS-CoV-2-associated. Using the MIRA data, each spike-specific TCR was mapped to the spike region that the TCR reacts to and placed in a CD4 or CD8 class. Log10-transformed breadth and depth values were compared by one-way ANOVA with Sidak's multiple comparisons tests. Not all clones reach the TCRdb copy of this immuneACCESS table, which keeps in-frame sequences only. Checked studies attribute under half of the gap to unresolved V genes and leave the rest unexplained. Clone size and V and J calls were adopted from that table, with D and trimming inferred from the DNA. The sample table lists 65,000 to 95,000 clones, 92% of them with a count of one. The ten largest account for under 7.5% of the sample.

The sample in question was peripheral blood, obtained on day 0 of MenACWY control vaccination. The V gene is TRBV28 and the J gene is TRBJ1-1, with the D gene too uncertain to name. The clonotype originates from an adult in good health. The encoded CDR3 is CASRVGGTEAFF. The nucleotides read TGTGCCAGCAGGGTAGGTGGGACTGAAGCTTTCTTT.